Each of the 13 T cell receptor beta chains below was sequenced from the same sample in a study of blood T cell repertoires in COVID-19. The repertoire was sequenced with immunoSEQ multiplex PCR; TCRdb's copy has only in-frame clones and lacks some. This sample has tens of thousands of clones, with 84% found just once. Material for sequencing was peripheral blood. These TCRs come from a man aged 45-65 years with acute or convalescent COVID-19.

DNA of the CDR3: TGTGCCAGCAGTAAGAGGGACAGCAGCGCGAACACCGGGGAGCTGTTTTTT. This translates into CASSKRDSSANTGELFF. The V call is TRBV28, the J call TRBJ2-2; 7 nucleotides match TRBD1. Germline assignment: CDR1 MDHEN and CDR2 SYDVKM. The V gene end was trimmed by 5 bases and the J gene end by 0 bases; junction bases not matched to a gene: 9. This CDR3 is 17 amino acids long.

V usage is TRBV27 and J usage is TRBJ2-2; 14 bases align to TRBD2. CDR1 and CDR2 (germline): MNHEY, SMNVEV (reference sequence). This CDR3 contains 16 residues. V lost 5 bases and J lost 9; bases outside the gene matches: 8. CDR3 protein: CASSLRLAGGPRELFF. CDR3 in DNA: TGTGCCAGCAGTCTTCGACTAGCGGGAGGGCCTCGGGAGCTGTTTTTT.

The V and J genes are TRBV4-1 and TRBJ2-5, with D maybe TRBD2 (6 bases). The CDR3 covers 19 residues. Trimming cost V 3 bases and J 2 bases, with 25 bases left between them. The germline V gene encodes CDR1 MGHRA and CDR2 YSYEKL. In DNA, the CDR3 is TGCGCCAGCAGCCATCGAGGGGCCCCCCCGGGACTTTTTCAAGAGACCCAGTACTTC. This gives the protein CASSHRGAPPGLFQETQYF.

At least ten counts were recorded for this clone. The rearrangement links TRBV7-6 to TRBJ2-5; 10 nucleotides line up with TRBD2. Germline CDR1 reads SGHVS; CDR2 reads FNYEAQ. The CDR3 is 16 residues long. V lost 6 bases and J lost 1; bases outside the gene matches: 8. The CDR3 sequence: CASRPGTSAVQETQYF. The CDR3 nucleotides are TGTGCCAGCAGACCCGGGACTAGCGCTGTCCAAGAGACCCAGTACTTC.

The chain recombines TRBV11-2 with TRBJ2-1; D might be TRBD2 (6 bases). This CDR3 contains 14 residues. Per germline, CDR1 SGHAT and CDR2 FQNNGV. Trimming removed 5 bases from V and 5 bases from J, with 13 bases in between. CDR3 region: CASSRSGTDNEQFF. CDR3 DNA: TGTGCCAGCAGCCGTTCCGGGACTGACAATGAGCAGTTCTTC.

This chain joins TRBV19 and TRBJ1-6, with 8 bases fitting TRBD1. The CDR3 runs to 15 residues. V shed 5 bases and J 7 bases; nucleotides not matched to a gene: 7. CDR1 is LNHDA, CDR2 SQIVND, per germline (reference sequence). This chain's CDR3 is CASSLGQAPNSPLHF. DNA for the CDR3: TGTGCCAGTAGTCTGGGACAGGCCCCCAATTCACCCCTCCACTTT.

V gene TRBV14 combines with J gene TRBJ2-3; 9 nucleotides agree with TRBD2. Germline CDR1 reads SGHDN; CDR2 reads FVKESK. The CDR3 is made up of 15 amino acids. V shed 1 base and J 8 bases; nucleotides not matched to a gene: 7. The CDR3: CASSQGLAGPGTQYF. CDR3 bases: TGTGCCAGCAGCCAAGGGCTAGCGGGGCCCGGTACGCAGTATTTT.

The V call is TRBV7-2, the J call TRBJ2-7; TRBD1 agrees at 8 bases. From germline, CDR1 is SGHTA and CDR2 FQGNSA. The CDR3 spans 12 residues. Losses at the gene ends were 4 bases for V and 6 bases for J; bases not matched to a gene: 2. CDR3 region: CASSWTGSEQYF. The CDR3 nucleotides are TGTGCCAGCAGCTGGACAGGGTCCGAGCAGTACTTC.

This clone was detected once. The CDR3 sequence is CAWSGSVSVSPLHF. In DNA, the CDR3 is TGTGCCTGGAGTGGGAGTGTCTCAGTTTCACCCCTCCACTTT. J is TRBJ1-6 and V is TRBV30; D unclear. CDR3 size: 14 residues. Per the germline V gene, CDR1 is GTSNPN and CDR2 is SVGIG (reference sequence). Trimming removed 1 base at V and 9 bases at J, with 13 bases between.

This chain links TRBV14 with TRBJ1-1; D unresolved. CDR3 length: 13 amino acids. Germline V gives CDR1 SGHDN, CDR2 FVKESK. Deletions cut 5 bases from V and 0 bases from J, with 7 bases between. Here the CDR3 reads CASSVQVNTEAFF. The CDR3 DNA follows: TGTGCCAGCAGCGTTCAGGTGAACACTGAAGCTTTCTTT.

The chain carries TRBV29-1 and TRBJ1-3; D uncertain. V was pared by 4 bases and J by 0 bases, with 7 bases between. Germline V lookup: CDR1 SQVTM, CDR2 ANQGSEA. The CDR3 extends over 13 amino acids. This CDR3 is CSVVESSGNTIYF. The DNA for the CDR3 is TGCAGCGTTGTCGAGAGCTCTGGAAACACCATATATTTT.

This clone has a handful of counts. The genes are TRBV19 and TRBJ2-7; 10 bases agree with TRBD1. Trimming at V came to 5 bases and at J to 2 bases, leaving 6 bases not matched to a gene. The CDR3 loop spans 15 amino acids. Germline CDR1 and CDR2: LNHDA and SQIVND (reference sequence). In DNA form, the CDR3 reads TGTGCCAGTAGTGGAGGGACAGGGGAAACCTACGAGCAGTACTTC. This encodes CASSGGTGETYEQYF.

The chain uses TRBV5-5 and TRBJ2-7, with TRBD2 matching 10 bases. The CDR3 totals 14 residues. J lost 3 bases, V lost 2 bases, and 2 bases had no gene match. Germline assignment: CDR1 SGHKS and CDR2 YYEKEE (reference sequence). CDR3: CASSFSSGSYEQYF. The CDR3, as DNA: TGTGCCAGCAGCTTTTCTAGCGGGAGCTACGAGCAGTACTTC.